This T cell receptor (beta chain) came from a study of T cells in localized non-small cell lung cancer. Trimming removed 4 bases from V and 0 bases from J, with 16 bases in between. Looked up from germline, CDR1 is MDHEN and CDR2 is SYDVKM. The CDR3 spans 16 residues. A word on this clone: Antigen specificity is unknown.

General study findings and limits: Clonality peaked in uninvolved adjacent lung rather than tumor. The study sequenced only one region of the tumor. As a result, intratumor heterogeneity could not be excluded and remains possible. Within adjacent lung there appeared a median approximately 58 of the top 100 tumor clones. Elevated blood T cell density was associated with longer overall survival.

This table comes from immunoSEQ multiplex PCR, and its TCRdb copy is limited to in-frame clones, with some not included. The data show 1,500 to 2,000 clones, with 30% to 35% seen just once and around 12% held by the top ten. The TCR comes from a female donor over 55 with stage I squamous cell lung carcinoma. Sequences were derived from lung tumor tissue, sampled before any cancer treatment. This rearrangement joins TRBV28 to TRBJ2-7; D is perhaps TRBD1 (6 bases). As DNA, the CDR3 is TGTGCCAGCAGTTCACGCATACAAGGGGGCTCCTACGAGCAGTACTTC. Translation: CASSSRIQGGSYEQYF.